This entry features one TCR beta chain sequence. The V end lost 4 bases, the J end lost 1 base, and 16 bases lay between the germline ends. Germline V gene data show CDR1 as MGHDK and CDR2 as SYGVNS. The CDR3 runs 16 residues. TCRdb re-called the RT-PCR reads through MiXCR, storing one row per CDR3 protein. The sample contains fewer than 200,000 distinct CDR3 sequences, 30% of which appear only once. These data originate in a study of patients and donors after allogeneic stem cell transplantation. This sequence joins TRBV25-1 and TRBJ2-5; D may be TRBD2 (6 bases). The sequence came from a human donor who was either an allogeneic HSCT recipient or a stem cell or donor lymphocyte infusion donor (not recorded which). It is not recorded whose cells these are; they may come from a transplant donor. The sample taken for sequencing was blood, either unsorted or a sorted T cell fraction (not recorded which). The CDR3 DNA reads TGTGCCAGCAGTGGATCGGGGGAGGCGACCCAAGAGACCCAGTACTTC. Its translation is CASSGSGEATQETQYF.